What follows describes a single T cell receptor (beta chain). This sample stems from a study of blood T cell repertoires in COVID-19. Looking at the study overall: Sites across the United States, Italy and Spain contributed samples from acute and convalescent COVID-19. PBMCs, B-cell-depleted T cells, or T cells were the source of the cDNA or gDNA that made up the material.

Original data processing: Nucleated cell counts were estimated from reference gene primer amplification. Clones were sequenced by immunoSEQ multiplex PCR, and TCRdb holds only the in-frame ones, with some missing. D and trimming were read from the DNA, whereas the V and J calls and clone size are those reported in that table. This repertoire shows around 40,000 clones, about four fifths found once; its top ten account for around 40%. Sequenced material: peripheral blood. This receptor was identified in a man of 80 years or more with active or convalescent COVID-19.

The CDR3 loop reads CASSRQHGQGTEAFF. In nucleotides, the CDR3 is TGTGCCAGCAGCCGCCAACATGGACAGGGCACTGAAGCTTTCTTT. The gene calls are TRBV7-9 and TRBJ1-1; 8 bases are shared with TRBD1. The CDR3 loop spans 15 amino acids. CDR1 and CDR2 from the germline V gene are SEHNR and FQNEAQ (reference sequence). The V segment lost 5 bases and the J segment 4 bases; nucleotides outside the gene matches: 9.